The 15 T cell receptor beta chains below were found in one sample sequenced in a study of T cells in Graves' hyperthyroidism and ophthalmopathy. The source material, RNA transcripts, was used to amplify TCR beta CDR3 regions. TCR CDR3 underwent first-round RT-PCR with the HTBI primer set. One entry per CDR3 protein results from TCRdb running MiXCR on the multiplex PCR reads. The sample lists about 610,000 distinct CDR3 sequences; around 15% were seen once. Sequencing was carried out using blood. These receptors were taken from a woman aged 40 to 50 with Graves' ophthalmopathy.

In its sample, this clonotype was seen many times. The J gene is TRBJ2-7, the V gene TRBV12-3 or TRBV12-4; D is perhaps TRBD1 or TRBD2 (5 bases each). The CDR3 length is 14 residues. V lost 3 bases and J 1 base, leaving 10 bases between the germline ends. The CDR3 here is CASSFGEGSYEQYF. The CDR3 bases are TGTGCCAGCAGTTTCGGCGAGGGGTCCTACGAGCAGTACTTC.

The CDR3 protein is CSVDWGSTGELFF. CDR3 nucleotides: TGCAGCGTTGACTGGGGATCAACCGGGGAGCTGTTTTTT. This chain uses TRBV29-1 with TRBJ2-2; D remains unclear. Between the trimmed V and J ends, which lost 3 bases and 5 bases, there was a span of 10 bases. This CDR3 has 13 amino acids. Germline V gene data show CDR1 as SQVTM and CDR2 as ANQGSEA.

Ten or more counts support this clonotype. The chain links TRBV10-3 to TRBJ1-1; maybe TRBD1 (6 bases). V was pared by 5 bases and J by 10 bases, with 11 bases between. Looked up from germline, CDR1 is ENHRY and CDR2 is SYGVKD. The CDR3 consists of 11 residues. Here the CDR3 reads CAISQGSRAFF. In DNA form, the CDR3 reads TGTGCCATCAGTCAGGGGAGCCGAGCTTTCTTT.

This clonotype was seen only a few times. In DNA form, the CDR3 reads TGCGCCAGCAGCCAAGAGGGGGGAGTGGGTGAAGCTTTCTTT. It is translated as CASSQEGGVGEAFF. The chain uses TRBV4-3 and TRBJ1-1; possibly TRBD1 for D (5 bases). The germline V gene has CDR1 LGHNA and CDR2 YSLEER. The CDR3 length is 14 residues. Trimming removed 0 bases from V and 7 bases from J, with 12 bases in between.

This chain uses TRBV5-1 with TRBJ2-2; D gene unclear. With 4 bases removed from V and 6 bases from J, the gap between germline ends came to 10 bases. From germline, CDR1 is SGHRS and CDR2 YFSETQ. This CDR3 comprises 13 residues. Here the CDR3 reads CASSPSVSGELFF. The CDR3 DNA is TGCGCCAGCAGCCCCTCGGTTTCCGGGGAGCTGTTTTTT.

The table lists this clonotype with many counts. The chain recombines TRBV20-1 with TRBJ2-7, with 7 bases matching TRBD1. V shed 6 bases and J 2 bases; nucleotides not matched to a gene: 4. The CDR3 loop spans 12 amino acids. Germline lookup yields CDR1 DFQATT and CDR2 SNEGSKA (reference sequence). The CDR3 nucleotides are TGCAGTGCCTCAGGACAGGCCTACGAGCAGTACTTC. Translated, it gives CSASGQAYEQYF.

The chain couples TRBV18 to TRBJ1-1; TRBD1 agrees at 11 bases. Germline V gives CDR1 KGHSH, CDR2 LQKENI. V lost 3 bases, J lost 1 base, and 10 bases stayed unmatched. The CDR3 runs to 18 residues. The CDR3 protein is CASSPGQGASFWNTEAFF. The CDR3 DNA follows: TGTGCCAGCTCACCCGGACAGGGGGCGTCGTTTTGGAACACTGAAGCTTTCTTT.

The table lists this clonotype with many counts. The chain carries TRBV2 and TRBJ2-1; 11 bases line up with TRBD2. Germline CDR1 is SNHLY and CDR2 is FYNNEI. V was pared by 4 bases and J by 5 bases, with 7 bases of the junction left unmatched. This CDR3 has 16 residues. The chain's CDR3 is CASSGYSGRANNEQFF. As DNA, the CDR3 is TGTGCCAGCAGTGGGTATAGCGGGAGGGCTAACAATGAGCAGTTCTTC.

The chain couples TRBV24-1 to TRBJ2-3; 8 positions match TRBD1. Germline lookup yields CDR1 KGHDR and CDR2 SFDVKD. The V and J ends lost 2 bases and 4 bases, in that order; junction bases with no gene match: 4. The CDR3 covers 15 residues. CDR3 nucleotide sequence: TGTGCCACCAGTGATTCGGGGACAGGATCAGATACGCAGTATTTT. Translated: CATSDSGTGSDTQYF.

This clonotype was seen repeatedly, ten times or more. The V call is TRBV10-3, the J call TRBJ2-5; D perhaps matches TRBD1 (6 bases). The germline CDR1 and CDR2 sequences are ENHRY and SYGVKD. The CDR3 sequence is 13 residues long. Between the trimmed V and J ends, which lost 9 bases and 1 base, there was a span of 12 bases. The CDR3 sequence is CAITRDTQETQYF. CDR3 coding DNA: TGTGCCATTACCCGGGACACCCAAGAGACCCAGTACTTC.

In this sample, this clonotype turned up many times. CDR3 residues: CASSPAAPGQFNYGYTF. DNA for the CDR3: TGTGCCAGCAGCCCTGCCGCCCCGGGACAGTTTAACTATGGCTACACCTTC. V usage is TRBV7-6 and J usage is TRBJ1-2; 7 nucleotides align to TRBD1. CDR1 and CDR2 from the germline V gene are SGHVS and FNYEAQ. Trimming took 5 bases from V and 1 from J; bases not matched to a gene: 13. This CDR3 spans 17 amino acids. The whole variable domain, filled in from reference TRBV7-6 and TRBJ1-2, reads GAGVSQSPRYKVTKRGQDVALRCDPISGHVSLYWYRQALGQGPEFLTYFNYEAQQDKSGLPNDRFSAERPEGSISTLTIQRTEQRDSAMYRCASSPAAPGQFNYGYTFGSGTRLTVV.

This chain joins TRBV20-1 and TRBJ1-1; D uncertain. Deletions cut 5 bases from V and 1 base from J, with 14 bases between. CDR1 and CDR2 (germline): DFQATT, SNEGSKA (reference sequence). The CDR3 length is 14 residues. CDR3 nucleotides: TGCAGTGCTCTGGAGGCGGGTTCGAACACTGAAGCTTTCTTT. Protein: CSALEAGSNTEAFF.

This clonotype has ten or more counts. The chain recombines TRBV12-3 or TRBV12-4 with TRBJ1-1, with TRBD1 matching 8 bases. CDR3 length: 20 residues. V shed 2 bases and J 0 bases; nucleotides not matched to a gene: 17. The CDR3 here is CASSLRPVLRDRIMNTEAFF. The CDR3 coding sequence is TGTGCCAGCAGTTTAAGACCCGTATTACGGGACAGGATCATGAACACTGAAGCTTTCTTT.

This clonotype was counted many times. The chain has TRBV6-5 and TRBJ2-7; 8 nucleotides line up with TRBD2. Germline V gene lookup returns CDR1 MNHEY and CDR2 SVGAGI. This CDR3 contains 16 residues. Trimming took 2 bases from V and 5 from J; bases not matched to a gene: 11. CDR3 residues: CASSYIAGLRGDEQYF. CDR3 bases: TGTGCCAGCAGTTACATAGCGGGATTACGGGGCGACGAGCAGTACTTC.

In this sample, this clonotype turned up a few times. Since a much larger clone is just one base distant, this may be a read error. This sequence joins TRBV20-1 and TRBJ2-7; D perhaps matches TRBD1 (6 bases). CDR1 is DFQATT and CDR2 is SNEGSKA in the germline V gene (reference sequence). CDR3 length equals 12 residues. V lost 3 bases and J lost 3, with 9 bases in between. CDR3 DNA sequence: TGCAGTGCTAGCTTGGACAGCTACGAGCAGTACTTC. Protein sequence: CSASLDSYEQYF.